These 4 T cell receptor beta chains originate from one sample sequenced in a study of B cell selection in AIRE deficiency. Measured with immunoSEQ multiplex PCR; TCRdb has only the in-frame clones, and not every one. The repertoire holds 20,000 to 25,000 clones, about 97% seen once, with roughly 0.29% in the top ten. The sorted conventional CD4 T cells were gated as CD4+CD127+. Material: conventional CD4+ T cells sorted from PBMCs. The source of these receptors is a human donor with AIRE deficiency.

The chain uses TRBV6-6 and TRBJ2-1, with D unresolved. Germline values: CDR1 MNHNY, CDR2 SVGAGI (reference sequence). The V and J ends lost 2 bases and 6 bases respectively, with 8 bases between them. CDR3 length: 13 residues. CDR3 sequence reads: CASSYGLVNEQFF. CDR3 DNA sequence: TGTGCCAGCAGTTACGGGCTAGTCAATGAGCAGTTCTTC.

The V and J genes are TRBV28 and TRBJ2-7, with D perhaps matching TRBD1 or TRBD2 (6 bases each). With 4 bases removed from V and 3 bases from J, the gap between germline ends came to 22 bases. This CDR3 is 17 amino acids long. Germline-derived CDR1 and CDR2 are MDHEN and SYDVKM. The CDR3 DNA is TGTGCCAGCAGTTCGGTGGGGGGCAGCCAAGGTGGCTACGAGCAGTACTTC. The encoded protein is CASSSVGGSQGGYEQYF.

The chain employs TRBV4-3 and TRBJ1-1; weak D call: TRBD1 (5 bases). Per germline, CDR1 LGHNA and CDR2 YSLEER. V was clipped by 1 base and J by 1 base, with 10 bases between them. This CDR3 comprises 15 residues. The CDR3 nucleotides are TGCGCCAGCAGCCAAGTGACAGCGGGGAACACTGAAGCTTTCTTT. Translating it yields CASSQVTAGNTEAFF.

A word on this clone: One end of the junction is discordant with germline, which a read error may explain. The chain recombines TRBV7-9 with TRBJ1-3; D is possibly TRBD1 (6 bases). CDR1 and CDR2 from the germline V gene are SEHNR and FQNEAQ (reference sequence). The CDR3 consists of 11 residues. CDR3: CASSPTGHLTF. Written as DNA, the CDR3 is TGTGCCAGCAGCCCAACGGGACACCTTACTTTT.